One TCR beta chain is described in this entry. What it recognizes is unknown. These data originate in a study of T cells in localized non-small cell lung cancer. Measured with immunoSEQ multiplex PCR; TCRdb has only the in-frame clones, and not every one. Of fewer than 95,000 clones in the sample, roughly 93% were seen once. Study outcomes and limitations: Multi-region tumor sequencing was not done, so intratumor heterogeneity could not be excluded. Adjacent uninvolved lung had the highest clonality, suggesting focused antigen responses. Greater blood T cell density accompanied longer overall survival. The study detected a median around 57 of the top 100 tumor clones in adjacent lung.

The sequence was collected from a woman between 40 and 69 years old with stage II squamous cell lung carcinoma. The material sequenced was PBMCs, taken before any cancer treatment.

Here the CDR3 reads CASSLLFEGAGGYTF. DNA for the CDR3: TGTGCCAGCAGTTTATTGTTCGAGGGGGCGGGTGGCTACACCTTC. The chain joins TRBV28 to TRBJ1-2, with 7 bases that match TRBD1. The CDR3 runs 15 residues. V trimming: 1 base; J trimming: 7 bases; junction bases outside the gene matches: 9. Germline CDR1 and CDR2: MDHEN and SYDVKM.